The next 10 T cell receptor beta chains were all read from a single sample in a study of CD8+CD57+ T cells in acquired aplastic anemia. Using genomic DNA as the template, TCR beta VDJ and CDR3 profiling was carried out. TCRdb re-analysed the reads in MiXCR, keeping a single row per CDR3 protein. The sample lists 62,000 or so distinct CDR3 sequences, under 65% seen once, with approximately 8.6% in the top ten. The sample consisted of sorted CD4+, CD8+, or CD8+CD57+ T cells (not recorded which) from PBMCs. The receptors derive from a human donor in good health, serving as a control.

This clonotype was seen a few times. V and J are TRBV12-3 or TRBV12-4 and TRBJ2-4; 9 nucleotides match TRBD1. The CDR3 length is 17 residues. V dropped 4 bases and J dropped 9; count of bases not matched to a gene: 16. The DNA for the CDR3 is TGTGCCAGCAGTTCTACTTCGGGACAGGGTAATTGGGGCATTCAGTACTTC. Residues: CASSSTSGQGNWGIQYF.

This clonotype was recorded at least ten times. The rearrangement uses TRBV6-1 and TRBJ1-6, with a weak D call TRBD1 (6 bases). This CDR3 is built from 14 residues. Trimming stripped 6 bases from V and 8 bases from J, with 14 bases between. From germline, CDR1 is MNHNS and CDR2 SASEGT. The CDR3 loop reads CASSPARGDSPLHF. The DNA of the CDR3 is TGTGCCAGCAGCCCCGCAAGGGGGGATTCACCCCTCCACTTT.

The rearrangement joins TRBV11-1 to TRBJ2-1; no clear D gene. Germline V gives CDR1 SGHAT, CDR2 FQDESV (reference sequence). The length of the CDR3 is 14 residues. Trimming took off 4 bases at V and 2 bases at J, with 9 bases between the two ends. CDR3 in amino acids: CASSSVYPYNEQFF. The CDR3 region has the DNA TGTGCCAGCAGCTCAGTTTATCCCTACAATGAGCAGTTCTTC.

The V and J genes are TRBV7-3 and TRBJ2-5, with a tentative D call TRBD1 (6 bases). This CDR3 has 14 amino acids. Trimming removed 5 bases at V and 1 base at J, with 11 bases between. The V gene's germline CDR1 is SGHTA and CDR2 FQGTGA. The CDR3 here is CASSNGQPQETQYF. The CDR3, as DNA: TGTGCCAGCAGCAACGGACAGCCCCAAGAGACCCAGTACTTC.

This clonotype was observed a handful of times. This chain joins TRBV30 and TRBJ1-2, with D possibly being TRBD1 (6 bases). CDR3 length: 17 amino acids. The germline V and J ends were trimmed by 3 bases and 2 bases, with 22 bases remaining between them. CDR1 is GTSNPN and CDR2 is SVGIG in the germline V gene (reference sequence). The CDR3 region is CAWRKIPRTATNYGYTF. The CDR3 DNA sequence: TGTGCCTGGAGAAAAATTCCCAGGACAGCAACCAACTATGGCTACACCTTC.

The J gene is TRBJ1-1, the V gene TRBV27, with a tentative D call TRBD1 (5 bases). Germline V gives CDR1 MNHEY, CDR2 SMNVEV (reference sequence). The CDR3 runs 14 residues. V was cut by 1 base and J by 3 bases, with 9 bases left in between. Here the CDR3 reads CASSLFGGDTEAFF. The CDR3 nucleotides read TGTGCCAGCAGTTTATTCGGGGGGGACACTGAAGCTTTCTTT.

This clonotype appeared many times. This chain joins TRBV11-2 and TRBJ1-2; D perhaps matches TRBD1 (6 bases). V shed 5 bases and J shed 4 bases, with 14 bases lying between them. Germline V lookup: CDR1 SGHAT, CDR2 FQNNGV. This CDR3 contains 14 residues. Here the CDR3 reads CASSPLQGFYGYTF. The CDR3 DNA follows: TGTGCCAGCAGCCCTCTACAGGGCTTCTATGGCTACACCTTC.

This clonotype showed up many times. The junction shows a germline mismatch at one end, possibly a read error. The V and J genes are TRBV7-9 and TRBJ1-2; TRBD1 is a possible D gene (5 bases). Germline loops: CDR1 SEHNR, CDR2 FQNEAQ (reference sequence). The CDR3 is 11 residues long. CDR3 in amino acids: CASKRDSFLLF. CDR3 DNA: TGTGCCAGCAAGAGGGACTCCTTCCTTTTATTC. Full variable domain (outside the CDR3, taken from reference TRBV7-9 and TRBJ1-2): DTGVSQNPRHKITKRGQNVTFRCDPISEHNRLYWYRQTLGQGPEFLTYFQNEAQLEKSRLLSDRFSAERPKGSFSTLEIQRTEQGDSAMYLCASKRDSFLLFGSGTRLTVV.

The rearrangement uses TRBV20-1 and TRBJ2-7, with D maybe TRBD2 (6 bases). Germline CDR1 DFQATT, CDR2 SNEGSKA (reference sequence). The CDR3 is 13 residues long. The ends were cut back, 5 bases at V and 7 bases at J, with 18 bases in the middle. The CDR3 DNA reads as TGCAGTGCTGCGTCGATACTAGCCCGGGAGCAGTACTTC. Translation: CSAASILAREQYF.

The CDR3 loop reads CASSAGTGSNQPQHF. CDR3 nucleotides: TGTGCCAGCAGCGCCGGGACAGGTAGCAATCAGCCCCAGCATTTT. The rearrangement uses TRBV9 and TRBJ1-5; 8 bases are a match to TRBD1. The CDR3 has 15 residues. Losses at the gene ends were 3 bases for V and 0 bases for J; bases not matched to a gene: 2. Germline V gene sequence: CDR1 SGDLS, CDR2 YYNGEE.